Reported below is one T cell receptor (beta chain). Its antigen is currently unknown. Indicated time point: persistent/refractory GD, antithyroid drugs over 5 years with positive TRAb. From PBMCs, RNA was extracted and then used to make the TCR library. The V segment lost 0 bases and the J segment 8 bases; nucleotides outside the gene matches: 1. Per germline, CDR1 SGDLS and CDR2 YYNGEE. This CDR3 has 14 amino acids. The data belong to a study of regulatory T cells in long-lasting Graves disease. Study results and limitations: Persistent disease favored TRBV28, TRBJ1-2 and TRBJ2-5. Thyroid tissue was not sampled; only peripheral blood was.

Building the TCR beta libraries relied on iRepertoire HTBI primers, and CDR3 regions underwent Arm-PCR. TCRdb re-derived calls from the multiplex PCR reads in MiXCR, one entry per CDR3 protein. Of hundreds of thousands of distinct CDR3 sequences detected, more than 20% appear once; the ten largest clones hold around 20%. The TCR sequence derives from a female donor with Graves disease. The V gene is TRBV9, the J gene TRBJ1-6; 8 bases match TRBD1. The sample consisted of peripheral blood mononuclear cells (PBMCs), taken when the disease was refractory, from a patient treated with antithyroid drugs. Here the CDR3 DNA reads TGTGCCAGCAGCGTAGCAGGGGGCCATTCACCCCTCCACTTT. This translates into CASSVAGGHSPLHF.